This T cell receptor beta chain was profiled in a study of PD-L1 blockade in urothelial cancer. Turning to the study itself: About 85% of the roughly 30 patients comprised males who had bladder-origin urothelial cancer.

Assay used: immunoSEQ multiplex PCR; TCRdb lists only in-frame clones, some missing. Counted here are 50,000 to 60,000 clones, 85% to 90% occurring once; the ten biggest clones make up about 2.6%. Time point denoted: peripheral blood 6 weeks after treatment start. CDR3 length: 13 residues. V lost 7 bases and J lost 2; bases outside the gene matches: 1. CDR1 and CDR2 (germline): LNHDA, SQIVND (reference sequence). The chain has TRBV19 and TRBJ2-3, with TRBD2 matching 9 bases. The receptor comes from a man aged 55 to 70 with urothelial cancer. The source was PBMCs, collected around atezolizumab (anti-PD-L1) treatment. The CDR3 DNA reads TGTGCCAGTAAGCGGGGGGACACAGATACGCAGTATTTT. Residues: CASKRGDTDTQYF.